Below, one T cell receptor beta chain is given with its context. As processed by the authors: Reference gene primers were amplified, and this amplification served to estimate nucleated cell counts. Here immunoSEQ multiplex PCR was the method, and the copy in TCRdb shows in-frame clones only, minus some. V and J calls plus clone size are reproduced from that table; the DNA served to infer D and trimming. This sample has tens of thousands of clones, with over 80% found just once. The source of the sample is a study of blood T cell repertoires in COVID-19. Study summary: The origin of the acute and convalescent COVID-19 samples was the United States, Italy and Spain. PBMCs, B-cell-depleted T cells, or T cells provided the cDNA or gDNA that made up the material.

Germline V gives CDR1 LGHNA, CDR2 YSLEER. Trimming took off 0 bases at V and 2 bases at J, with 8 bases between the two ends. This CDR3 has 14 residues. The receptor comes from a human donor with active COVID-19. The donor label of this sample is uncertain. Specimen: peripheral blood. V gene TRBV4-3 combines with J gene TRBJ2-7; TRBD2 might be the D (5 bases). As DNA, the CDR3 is TGCGCCAGCAGCCAAGATGAGGGCCCCTACGAGCAGTACTTC. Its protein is CASSQDEGPYEQYF.